This is a list of T cell receptor beta chains from one sample in a study of control samples from healthy donors and cancer patients. Here immunoSEQ multiplex PCR was the method, and the copy in TCRdb shows in-frame clones only, minus some. The data show about 60,000 clones, with approximately 92% seen just once and about 1.5% held by the top ten. Input material: PBMCs. The receptors come from a middle-aged man with colorectal cancer. Each CDR3 is given with its conserved first and last residue. A D gene is named only where the DNA matches it firmly. Clone size is stated in some rows and not others, as once, few, many or a class when expanded.

>TRBV7-9|TRBJ1-1|NA|NA
CASSPDGMNTEAFF
TGTGCCAGCAGCCCTGACGGGATGAACACTGAAGCTTTCTTT
>TRBV18|TRBJ2-7|NA|NA
CASSPPGLSYEQYF
TGTGCCAGCTCACCACCTGGATTATCCTACGAGCAGTACTTC
>TRBV2|TRBJ1-6|once|TRBD1
CASRGQGNSPLHF
TGTGCCAGCAGAGGACAGGGAAATTCACCCCTCCACTTT
>TRBV5-4|TRBJ1-4|NA|NA
CASSLKDGNEKLFF
TGTGCCAGCAGCCTCAAGGACGGGAATGAAAAACTGTTTTTT
>TRBV3-1/TRBV3-2|TRBJ1-1|once|NA
CASSQDARLGDTEAFF
TGTGCCAGCAGCCAAGATGCGCGGCTAGGAGACACTGAAGCTTTCTTT
>TRBV9|TRBJ1-6|NA|NA
CASSAGTLGSISPLHF
TGTGCCAGCAGCGCCGGGACTCTGGGATCCATTTCACCCCTCCACTTT
>TRBV5-4|TRBJ2-7|NA|TRBD2
CASSPQGGLGEQYF
TGTGCCAGCAGCCCCCAAGGGGGACTAGGGGAGCAGTACTTC
>TRBV5-1|TRBJ1-1|NA|NA
CASSMDGPPGTEAFF
TGCGCCAGCAGCATGGATGGACCACCGGGGACTGAAGCTTTCTTT
>TRBV9|TRBJ2-1|NA|TRBD2
CASSPGLAQNNEQFF
TGTGCCAGCAGCCCGGGACTAGCGCAGAACAATGAGCAGTTCTTC
>TRBV18|TRBJ2-1|NA|TRBD1
CASSPKTGGFEQFF
TGTGCCAGCTCACCCAAGACAGGGGGCTTTGAGCAGTTCTTC
>TRBV9|TRBJ2-1|NA|NA
CASSVAERGSSYNEQFF
TGTGCCAGCAGCGTTGCCGAGCGAGGGAGCTCCTACAATGAGCAGTTCTTC
>TRBV6-1|TRBJ2-2|NA|NA
CASSVQGIPSTGELFF
TGTGCCAGCAGTGTTCAGGGAATACCCAGCACCGGGGAGCTGTTTTTT
>TRBV7-6|TRBJ2-7|NA|NA
CASSLDRAYEQYF
TGTGCCAGCAGCTTGGACAGAGCCTACGAGCAGTACTTC
>TRBV3-1/TRBV3-2|TRBJ2-7|NA|NA
CASSRPSSYEQYF
TGTGCCAGCAGCCGGCCCAGCTCCTACGAGCAGTACTTC
>TRBV24-1|TRBJ1-3|few|TRBD1
CATSVHAGTGPDTGNTIYF
TGTGCCACCAGTGTCCACGCCGGGACAGGACCTGATACTGGAAACACCATATATTTT
>TRBV5-1|TRBJ1-5|NA|NA
CASSLEAATNNQPQHF
TGCGCCAGCAGCTTGGAAGCAGCCACTAACAATCAGCCCCAGCATTTT
>TRBV5-1|TRBJ2-1|NA|NA
CASSLDSIREQFF
TGCGCCAGCAGCTTGGATTCCATAAGAGAGCAGTTCTTC
>TRBV5-1|TRBJ1-2|NA|NA
CASSLTTRDSDPRTF
TGCGCCAGCAGCCTAACAACTCGGGACTCCGATCCCAGAACCTTC
>TRBV4-2|TRBJ2-6|NA|NA
CASSRQGSGANVLTF
TGTGCCAGCAGCCGTCAGGGCTCTGGGGCCAACGTCCTGACTTTC
>TRBV6-5|TRBJ1-2|NA|NA
CASSLSGVQGYTF
TGTGCCAGCAGTCTCTCAGGGGTTCAAGGCTACACCTTC
>TRBV13|TRBJ2-5|NA|TRBD2
CANSLVGLAGAEETQYF
TGTGCCAACAGCTTAGTCGGGCTAGCGGGGGCCGAAGAGACCCAGTACTTC
>TRBV19|TRBJ2-1|NA|NA
CASSILRSSYNEQFF
TGTGCCAGTAGTATACTGCGGAGCTCCTACAATGAGCAGTTCTTC
>TRBV6-2/TRBV6-3|TRBJ2-3|NA|TRBD1
CASSIYARGPGQGNADTQYF
TGTGCCAGCAGCATATATGCCAGAGGACCGGGACAGGGTAACGCAGATACGCAGTATTTT
>TRBV9|TRBJ2-2|NA|NA
CASSTQGITGELFF
TGTGCCAGCAGCACCCAGGGGATCACCGGGGAGCTGTTTTTT
>TRBV6-5|TRBJ2-7|NA|NA
CASSYEARGAYEQYF
TGTGCCAGCAGTTATGAGGCCAGGGGTGCCTACGAGCAGTACTTC
>TRBV29-1|TRBJ1-2|NA|NA
CSVEVAGTRGSGGYTF
TGCAGCGTTGAAGTTGCCGGGACCAGGGGTTCAGGGGGCTACACCTTC
>TRBV27|TRBJ1-6|NA|TRBD1
CASSSGTGSTSPLHF
TGTGCCAGCAGTTCCGGGACAGGGAGTACCTCACCCCTCCACTTT
>TRBV6-1|TRBJ1-1|NA|NA
CASSVQGGDTEAFF
TGTGCCAGCAGTGTACAGGGTGGGGACACTGAAGCTTTCTTT
>TRBV28|TRBJ1-2|NA|NA
CASSSPSDYGYTF
TGTGCCAGCAGTTCCCCCTCTGACTATGGCTACACCTTC
>TRBV7-9|TRBJ2-1|NA|TRBD2
CASRAAGGPYNEQFF
TGTGCCAGCAGGGCAGCGGGGGGCCCCTACAATGAGCAGTTCTTC
>TRBV2|TRBJ2-1|NA|TRBD2
CASSEIAGGNNEQFF
TGTGCCAGCAGCGAAATAGCGGGGGGAAACAATGAGCAGTTCTTC
>TRBV6-5|TRBJ2-7|NA|NA
CKAGGETGFYEQYF
TGTAAGGCCGGGGGGGAGACAGGGTTTTACGAGCAGTACTTC
>TRBV18|TRBJ1-1|NA|NA
CASSPVESAEAFF
TGTGCCAGCTCACCAGTCGAGAGTGCTGAAGCTTTCTTT
>TRBV30|TRBJ2-1|NA|NA
CAWSVGHDNEQFF
TGTGCCTGGAGTGTGGGGCACGACAATGAGCAGTTCTTC
>TRBV6-6|TRBJ2-3|NA|NA
CASSYQRDTDTQYF
TGTGCCAGCAGTTACCAAAGAGACACAGATACGCAGTATTTT
>TRBV5-6|TRBJ2-4|NA|TRBD1
CASSLQGATQYF
TGTGCCAGCAGCTTGCAGGGGGCGACTCAGTACTTC
>TRBV29-1|TRBJ2-7|NA|TRBD2
CSVAGTSGASYF
TGCAGCGTTGCCGGGACTAGCGGGGCCTCCTACTTC
>TRBV27|TRBJ1-1|NA|TRBD1
CASSFSRTGMNTEAFF
TGTGCCAGCAGTTTCTCGAGGACAGGGATGAACACTGAAGCTTTCTTT
>TRBV21-1|TRBJ2-7|NA|NA
CASSLGQGYHEQYF
TGTGCCAGCAGTTTAGGACAGGGGTACCACGAGCAGTACTTC
>TRBV5-4|TRBJ2-2|NA|TRBD2
CASSLRTSGGTGELFF
TGTGCCAGCAGCTTACGGACTAGCGGGGGCACCGGGGAGCTGTTTTTT
>TRBV7-3|TRBJ2-3|NA|NA
CASSDPGSTDTQYF
TGTGCCAGCAGCGACCCCGGGAGCACAGATACGCAGTATTTT
>TRBV5-8|TRBJ1-3|NA|NA
CASSLGRISGNTIYF
TGTGCCAGCAGCTTGGGCAGAATCTCTGGAAACACCATATATTTT
>TRBV11-2|TRBJ2-7|NA|TRBD2
CASSSLAGGRYEQYF
TGTGCCAGCAGCTCCTTAGCGGGGGGCCGCTACGAGCAGTACTTC
>TRBV14|TRBJ1-6|NA|NA
CASSHGYSPLHF
TGTGCCAGCAGCCACGGCTATTCACCCCTCCACTTT
>TRBV6-4|TRBJ2-2|NA|TRBD1
CASSGTGVNTGELFF
TGTGCCAGCAGTGGAACAGGGGTCAACACCGGGGAGCTGTTTTTT
>TRBV12-3/TRBV12-4|TRBJ1-2|NA|TRBD1
CASSPGGGYGYTF
TGTGCCAGCAGTCCAGGGGGCGGATATGGCTACACCTTC
>TRBV13|TRBJ1-2|NA|NA
CASIGRGHQTEYGYTF
TGTGCCAGTATAGGACGGGGACACCAGACTGAATATGGCTACACCTTC